This T cell receptor (beta chain) was identified during a study of T cells expressing NK-cell markers. Study-level information: From sorted CD3+CD56+NKG2C+, CD3+CD56+NKG2C- and CD3+CD56-NKG2C+ T cells came the TCR beta repertoires. One of the eight sequenced donors was seronegative, whereas the other seven were HCMV-seropositive.

Regarding this clonotype: Its specificity is unknown.

TCRdb reanalyzed the 5' RACE reads, giving one entry per CDR3 protein sequence and no DNA. The table lists 500,000 or so distinct CDR3 sequences. Study-level findings and limits: Dominant NKG2C+ clonotype frequencies of about 1.0-8% of CD8+ T cells were measured in about 6 donors. Once again these clonotypes came out on top in the CD3+CD56-NKG2C+ fraction of four donors.

Germline CDR1 is LGHNA and CDR2 is YNFKEQ. The CDR3 length is 13 residues. Sequencing input: blood T cells: a sorted CD56 or NKG2C T cell subset, CD4+ or CD8+ T cells, or bulk PBMC T cells (not recorded which). The V gene is TRBV4-2, the J gene TRBJ2-3. The sequence was obtained from a young man in good health. CDR3 protein: CASSEVRTDTQYF.